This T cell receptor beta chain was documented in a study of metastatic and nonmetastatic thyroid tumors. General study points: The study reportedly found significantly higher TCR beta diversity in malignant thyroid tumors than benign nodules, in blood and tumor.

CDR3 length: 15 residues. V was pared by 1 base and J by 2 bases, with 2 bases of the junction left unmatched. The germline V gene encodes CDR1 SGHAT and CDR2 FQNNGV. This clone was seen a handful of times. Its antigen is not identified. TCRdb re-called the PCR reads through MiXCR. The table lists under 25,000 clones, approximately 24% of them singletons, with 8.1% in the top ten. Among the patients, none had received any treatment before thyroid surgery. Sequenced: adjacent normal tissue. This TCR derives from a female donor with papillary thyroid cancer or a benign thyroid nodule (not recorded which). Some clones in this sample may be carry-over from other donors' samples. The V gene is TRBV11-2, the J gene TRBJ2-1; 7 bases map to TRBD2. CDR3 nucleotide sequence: TGTGCCAGCAGCTTAGGACTAGCTCCCTACAATGAGCAGTTCTTC. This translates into CASSLGLAPYNEQFF.